The 10 T cell receptor beta chains below come from one sample, sequenced in a study of T cell responses to AZD1222 COVID-19 vaccine (dated by TCRdb to the early 2020s). The library was made by the immunoSEQ multiplex PCR assay. This immuneACCESS table, as held by TCRdb, lists in-frame sequences with V and J called but not all clones. Of the missing ones, under half trace to an unresolved V gene in checked studies; the others have no known cause. This sample gives roughly 97,000 clones in total; around nine tenths of them show up just once. The ten largest account for approximately 7.5% of the sample. The time point label for this specimen denotes: baseline before first vaccination. The sample here was peripheral blood, taken on day 0 of AZD1222 vaccination. Source of these receptors: an adult in good health.

This chain joins TRBV29-1 and TRBJ1-1, with D perhaps TRBD1 (5 bases). Trimming removed 4 bases at V and 10 bases at J, with 10 bases between. This CDR3 has 10 residues. Looked up from germline, CDR1 is SQVTM and CDR2 is ANQGSEA. CDR3 protein: CSVVSGGAFF. The CDR3 DNA sequence: TGCAGCGTTGTATCCGGGGGAGCTTTCTTT.

This chain links TRBV18 with TRBJ2-7; 11 nucleotides match TRBD2. Germline V lookup: CDR1 KGHSH, CDR2 LQKENI. Trimming removed 4 bases from V and 7 bases from J; junction bases left unmatched: 6. The CDR3 runs to 14 residues. For the CDR3, the DNA is TGTGCCAGCTCACTAGCGGGGGGGCCGCGGGAGCAGTACTTC. This encodes CASSLAGGPREQYF.

The rearrangement uses TRBV19 and TRBJ1-5, with a weak D call TRBD1 (5 bases). This CDR3 is built from 12 residues. Germline V gene sequence: CDR1 LNHDA, CDR2 SQIVND (reference sequence). The ends were cut back, 11 bases at V and 3 bases at J, with 11 bases in the middle. This CDR3 is CAGGGYNQPQHF. The CDR3 nucleotides read TGTGCCGGGGGGGGGTACAATCAGCCCCAGCATTTT.

This sequence joins TRBV10-3 and TRBJ2-5, with 8 bases that match TRBD2. Unmatched junction bases numbered 8, after V lost 6 bases and J lost 2 bases. CDR3 length equals 15 residues. Germline assignment: CDR1 ENHRY and CDR2 SYGVKD. CDR3 in amino acids: CAIRSAGEKQETQYF. The DNA of the CDR3 is TGTGCCATCAGATCAGCGGGGGAGAAACAAGAGACCCAGTACTTC.

The CDR3 DNA is TGTGCCTGGAGTGCGACAACATCTTTGAAGACCCAGTACTTC. Its translation: CAWSATTSLKTQYF. The genes are TRBV30 and TRBJ2-5; unclear D gene. CDR1 is GTSNPN and CDR2 is SVGIG in the germline V gene (reference sequence). V was pared by 1 base and J by 6 bases, with 15 bases between. The CDR3 runs to 14 residues.

The chain couples TRBV27 to TRBJ2-5; the match to TRBD2 covers 7 bases. V trimming: 6 bases; J trimming: 5 bases; junction bases outside the gene matches: 15. Germline V lookup: CDR1 MNHEY, CDR2 SMNVEV (reference sequence). The CDR3 totals 16 residues. The CDR3 region has the DNA TGTGCCAGCAGCACCTCGGGGGACTACACTGGGGAGACCCAGTACTTC. This sequence encodes CASSTSGDYTGETQYF.

The chain is built from TRBV5-1 and TRBJ1-4; perhaps TRBD1 as D (5 bases). The CDR3 runs to 15 residues. Germline CDR1 reads SGHRS; CDR2 reads YFSETQ. With 4 bases removed from V and 4 bases from J, the gap between germline ends came to 14 bases. CDR3 loop: CASSLEPGVNEKLFF. Here the CDR3 DNA reads TGCGCCAGCAGCCTGGAGCCGGGGGTTAATGAAAAACTGTTTTTT.

The chain combines TRBV27 with TRBJ2-3; 7 nucleotides line up with TRBD1. Germline values: CDR1 MNHEY, CDR2 SMNVEV (reference sequence). The V segment lost 2 bases and the J segment 1 base; nucleotides outside the gene matches: 6. The CDR3 has 16 residues. The CDR3 spells CASSLLSTGGTDTQYF. The CDR3 nucleotides are TGTGCCAGCAGTTTACTCAGTACAGGGGGCACAGATACGCAGTATTTT.

The chain combines TRBV5-1 with TRBJ1-5; the D gene is possibly TRBD1 (5 bases). With 0 bases removed from V and 4 bases from J, the gap between germline ends came to 8 bases. This CDR3 is 14 amino acids long. Germline V lookup: CDR1 SGHRS, CDR2 YFSETQ. For the CDR3, the DNA is TGCGCCAGCAGCTTGGGGGAGGGGAATCAGCCCCAGCATTTT. It yields the protein CASSLGEGNQPQHF.

The chain recombines TRBV28 with TRBJ2-5, with a weak D call TRBD2 (5 bases). V was trimmed by 5 bases and J by 5 bases, leaving 12 bases between them. CDR3 length equals 13 residues. Germline V CDR1 and CDR2: MDHEN, SYDVKM. The CDR3 sequence: CASSLGGRETQYF. CDR3 DNA sequence: TGTGCCAGCAGTCTCGGAGGTAGGGAGACCCAGTACTTC. Full variable domain (rest looked up from reference TRBV28 and TRBJ2-5): DVKVTQSSRYLVKRTGEKVFLECVQDMDHENMFWYRQDPGLGLRLIYFSYDVKMKEKGDIPEGYSVSREKKERFSLILESASTNQTSMYLCASSLGGRETQYFGPGTRLLVL.